Shown below are 8 T cell receptor beta chains from a single sample sequenced in a study of Tregs in tolerant kidney transplant recipients. Using immunoSEQ multiplex PCR, the repertoire was profiled, and TCRdb retains in-frame clones only, with some absent. The sample includes roughly 30,000 clones. Sequences were derived from CD8+ T cells from blood, sampled before the transplant. These receptors came from a human donor who received a combined kidney and bone marrow transplant.

About this clone itself: The read falls 3 residues short of the CDR3 end, and the missing part is taken from the germline J gene. The chain joins TRBV19 to TRBJ2-7, with 9 bases fitting TRBD2. CDR1 and CDR2 from the germline V gene are LNHDA and SQIVND (reference sequence). The junction had 10 bases not matched to a gene; V was cut back by 7 bases and J by 3 bases. The CDR3 loop spans 15 amino acids. The CDR3 region is CASTGGRAPYYEQYF. The CDR3 DNA, read in part, is TGTGCCAGTACAGGCGGGAGGGCCCCCTACTACGAG.

Remarks on this clone: The read terminates 3 residues ahead of where the CDR3 ends, so the germline J gene completes it. The rearrangement joins TRBV7-9 to TRBJ2-1; 12 positions agree with TRBD2. Germline values: CDR1 SEHNR, CDR2 FQNEAQ (reference sequence). The CDR3 is 15 residues long. J was trimmed by 4 bases and V by 3 bases; bases with no gene match: 1. The CDR3 protein is CASSFGTSGYNEQFF. The CDR3 DNA, read in part, is TGTGCCAGCAGCTTCGGGACTAGCGGGTACAATGAG.

About this clone: The read is 3 residues too short to cover the CDR3 end, so that end is filled in from the germline J gene. The genes are TRBV19 and TRBJ2-7; 8 bases line up with TRBD1. This CDR3 is built from 14 residues. With 3 bases clipped from V and 4 bases from J, the junction kept 5 bases outside the gene matches. Germline lookup yields CDR1 LNHDA and CDR2 SQIVND (reference sequence). The part of the CDR3 DNA that was read is TGTGCCAGTAGTATTTGGACAGGGACTTACGAG. Translated, it gives CASSIWTGTYE. The entire CDR3 reads CASSIWTGTYEQYF.

Concerning this clone itself: The observed sequence ends 3 residues before the CDR3 terminus, with the missing tail filled in from the germline J gene. The J gene is TRBJ2-7, the V gene TRBV13; a weak D match, TRBD1 (6 bases). The CDR3 extends over 13 amino acids. The germline gives CDR1 PRHDT, CDR2 FYEKMQ (reference sequence). V was shortened by 5 bases and J by 4 bases, with 12 bases between the two germline ends. CDR3 sequence reads: CASSGKGVYEQYF. The sequenced part of the CDR3 DNA is TGTGCCAGCAGCGGCAAGGGGGTTTACGAG.

Comment on this clone: One end of the junction is discordant with germline, which a read error may explain. The CDR3 extends 3 residues past the end of the read, so its final part is completed from the germline J gene. The chain is built from TRBV4-2 and TRBJ2-3, with 8 bases that match TRBD2. The germline V gene encodes CDR1 LGHNA and CDR2 YNFKEQ. CDR3 length equals 16 residues. The CDR3 bases that were read are TGCGCCAGCAGCCAAGGAGCAGCGGGAGTCGGGGATACG. This codes for CASSQGAAGVGDT. The whole CDR3 sequence is CASSQGAAGVGDTQYF.

With regard to this clone: From the germline J gene comes the end of the CDR3, since the read stops 3 residues before it. This rearrangement joins TRBV5-1 to TRBJ1-1; D is uncertain. Per the germline V gene, CDR1 is SGHRS and CDR2 is YFSETQ. This CDR3 contains 15 residues. Trimming pared 0 bases from V and 1 base from J, leaving 10 bases between. Partial CDR3 DNA: TGCGCCAGCAGCTTGGCCGCGGGAGGGAACACTGAA. Translating it yields CASSLAAGGNTE. The CDR3, in full, reads CASSLAAGGNTEAFF.

A word on this clone: The sequence runs out 3 residues before the end of the CDR3; the remainder is reconstructed from the germline J gene. The chain joins TRBV5-3 to TRBJ2-1; 8 bases map to TRBD1. TRBV5-3 is classed as an ORF, of uncertain function. V dropped 4 bases and J dropped 8; count of bases not matched to a gene: 29. There are 21 residues in the CDR3. The sequenced part of the CDR3 DNA is TGTGCCAGAAGCAAAATTGGGTTGATGACAGGGGTCAACCGGATACGGGATGAG. Its protein product is CARSKIGLMTGVNRIRDE. The whole CDR3 sequence is CARSKIGLMTGVNRIRDEQFF.

Regarding this clone: The read stops 3 residues short of the end of the CDR3; the missing end is completed from the germline J gene. The rearrangement links TRBV7-6 to TRBJ2-7; 14 bases are shared with TRBD2. The length of the CDR3 is 15 residues. Trimming took 6 bases from V and 3 from J; bases not matched to a gene: 4. Germline CDR1 SGHVS, CDR2 FNYEAQ. The CDR3 here is CASSDGLAGGYEQYF. The CDR3 bases that were read are TGTGCCAGCAGTGACGGACTAGCGGGAGGCTACGAG.